This TCR beta chain stems from a study of T cells in tumors after PD-1 blockade. The ends lost 4 bases at V and 2 bases at J; junction bases unmatched: 7. The CDR3 loop spans 16 amino acids. In germline, CDR1 is LNHNV, CDR2 YYDKDF (reference sequence). In its sample, this clone was seen a few times. Libraries were prepared by immunoSEQ multiplex PCR; TCRdb keeps only in-frame clonotypes and omits some of them. Here the sample spans about 12,000 clones, about 63% being singletons. V is TRBV15 and J is TRBJ2-7, with 11 bases aligning to TRBD1. The sequencing here drew on tumor tissue, taken before anti-PD-1 treatment. This clonotype originated in a human donor with basal cell carcinoma. The chain's CDR3 is CATSTLAGQGAYEQYF. CDR3 DNA sequence: TGTGCCACCAGCACCCTAGCGGGACAGGGGGCCTACGAGCAGTACTTC.